This T cell receptor (beta chain) was sequenced in a study of CD8+ T cells in alopecia areata. Across the whole study: Patients in the treated group were given tofacitinib by mouth, 5 to 10 mg twice a day. Whole-study results and caveats: Sharing of TCR sequences between patients (possibly for HLA-related reasons) was less clear than in mice.

The V gene's germline CDR1 is SQVTM and CDR2 ANQGSEA. Between the trimmed V and J ends, which lost 4 bases and 0 bases, there was a span of 10 bases. The CDR3 has 13 residues. Obtained from alopecia areata patients were lesional scalp punch biopsies along with peripheral blood. Following RNA extraction, reverse transcription yielded cDNA that acted as the sequencing template. The assay was immunoSEQ multiplex PCR, and TCRdb's table has in-frame clones only and misses some. This table holds some 95,000 clones, about 40% found once. About this clone: What it binds is not known.

The TCR sequence derives from a human donor with alopecia areata. The sequencing input was CD4+ T cells sorted from blood. This chain links TRBV29-1 with TRBJ2-7; D ambiguous. DNA for the CDR3: TGCAGCGTTGCCGGCCGGACCTCCTACGAGCAGTACTTC. This translates into CSVAGRTSYEQYF.